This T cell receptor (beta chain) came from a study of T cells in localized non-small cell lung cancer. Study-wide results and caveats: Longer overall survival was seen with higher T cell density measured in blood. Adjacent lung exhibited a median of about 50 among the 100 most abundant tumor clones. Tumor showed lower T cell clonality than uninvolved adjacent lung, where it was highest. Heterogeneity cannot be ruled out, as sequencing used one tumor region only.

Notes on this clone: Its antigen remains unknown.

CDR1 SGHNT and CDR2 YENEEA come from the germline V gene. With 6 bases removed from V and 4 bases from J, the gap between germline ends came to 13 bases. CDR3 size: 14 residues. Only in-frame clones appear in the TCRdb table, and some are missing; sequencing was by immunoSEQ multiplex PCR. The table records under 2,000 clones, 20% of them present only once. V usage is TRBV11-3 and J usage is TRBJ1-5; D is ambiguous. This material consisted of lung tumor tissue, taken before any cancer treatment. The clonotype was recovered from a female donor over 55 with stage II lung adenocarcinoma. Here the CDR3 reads CASSLYSVNQPQHF. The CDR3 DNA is TGTGCCAGCAGTCTCTACAGCGTTAATCAGCCCCAGCATTTT.